Shown below are 2 T cell receptor beta chains from a single sample sequenced in a study of T-cell memory formation after mild COVID-19 (dated by TCRdb to 2020 to 2023). The library was prepared using 5' RACE. The run used an Illumina NovaSeq 6000. TCRdb handled the public reads itself, with Q25 trimming in fastp and clone calling in MiXCR, and kept productive beta chains. Each CDR3 protein appears once, grouped with its most common genes and DNA. This sample comprises 350,000 to 450,000 distinct CDR3 sequences, 25% to 30% of them detected only once. The ten top clones hold approximately 12% of the sample. The sample taken for sequencing was PBMCs or a T cell subset sorted from them (not recorded which). The origin of the receptors is an adult woman who had mild COVID-19 (a few samples of this study predate the infection). The sample titles of this study are shuffled in the database, so cell type and time point are left out; the donor was told from shared clones.

This sequence joins TRBV7-9 and TRBJ2-3; 10 bases fit TRBD1. The J segment lost 5 bases and the V segment lost 6 bases, leaving 11 bases of the junction unmatched. The CDR3 is made up of 16 amino acids. Germline loops: CDR1 SEHNR, CDR2 FQNEAQ (reference sequence). CDR3 coding DNA: TGTGCCAGCAGTGCCGGGGACAGGGGTGGCCTAGATACGCAGTATTTT. Translation: CASSAGDRGGLDTQYF. The whole variable domain, remainder taken from reference TRBV7-9 and TRBJ2-3, is DTGVSQNPRHKITKRGQNVTFRCDPISEHNRLYWYRQTLGQGPEFLTYFQNEAQLEKSRLLSDRFSAERPKGSFSTLEIQRTEQGDSAMYLCASSAGDRGGLDTQYFGPGTRLTVL.

V and J are TRBV7-9 and TRBJ2-7, with a tentative D call TRBD1 (6 bases). Trimming stripped 5 bases from V and 2 bases from J, with 10 bases between. CDR3 size: 13 residues. CDR1 SEHNR and CDR2 FQNEAQ come from the germline V gene (reference sequence). The CDR3 region has the DNA TGTGCCAGCAGCGGGACACTCACCTACGAGCAGTACTTC. The encoded protein is CASSGTLTYEQYF.